This entry features one TCR beta chain sequence. The data originate from a study of blood T cell repertoires in COVID-19. Overall study context: Researchers got acute and convalescent COVID-19 samples from the United States, Italy and Spain. T cells, B-cell-depleted T cells, or PBMCs provided the cDNA or gDNA that served as material.

Authors' processing steps: Cell counts per sample came from amplifying reference gene primers. Profiling relied on immunoSEQ multiplex PCR, and the TCRdb table lists in-frame clones only, not all of them. V, J and clone size reflect that table, while D and trimming were determined from the DNA. There are about 110,000 clones in the sample; about three quarters occur only once, and 1.5% to 2% lies in the top ten. Germline values: CDR1 MNHEY, CDR2 SMNVEV (reference sequence). The CDR3 runs to 14 residues. Unmatched junction bases numbered 8, after V lost 9 bases and J lost 6 bases. The sample taken for sequencing was peripheral blood. This chain uses TRBV27 with TRBJ2-1; 10 bases align to TRBD2. This sequence was found in a woman aged 40 to 55 with acute or convalescent COVID-19. CDR3 sequence: CARERGGKSNEQFF. The CDR3 DNA follows: TGTGCCAGAGAGCGGGGGGGAAAGAGCAATGAGCAGTTCTTC.